This T cell receptor (beta chain) appears in the sequencing data of a study of T cells in Graves' hyperthyroidism and ophthalmopathy. Overall study context: Peripheral blood specimens were obtained at initial diagnosis, prior to any treatment. The study, taken as a whole, reports: Classification by a 13 V-J model distinguished ophthalmopathy from stable hyperthyroidism.

The CDR3 has 13 residues. V was trimmed by 7 bases and J by 10 bases, leaving 17 bases between them. Per the germline V gene, CDR1 is LGHDT and CDR2 is YNNKEL (reference sequence). The TCR beta CDR3 regions underwent amplification using RNA transcripts as the source. The HTBI primer set served for first-round RT-PCR of the TCR CDR3. TCRdb re-called the multiplex PCR reads with MiXCR, one entry per CDR3 protein. The sample has approximately 410,000 distinct CDR3 sequences, roughly 15% seen once. This clonotype was recorded at least ten times. Its cognate antigen is unknown. Sequenced sample: blood. The chain is built from TRBV3-1 and TRBJ2-1, with D perhaps matching TRBD1 or TRBD2 (7 bases each). The origin of this receptor is a young man with Graves' ophthalmopathy. This CDR3 is CASTPGGGGEQFF. The DNA of the CDR3 is TGTGCCAGCACCCCAGGGGGGGGTGGGGAGCAGTTCTTC.